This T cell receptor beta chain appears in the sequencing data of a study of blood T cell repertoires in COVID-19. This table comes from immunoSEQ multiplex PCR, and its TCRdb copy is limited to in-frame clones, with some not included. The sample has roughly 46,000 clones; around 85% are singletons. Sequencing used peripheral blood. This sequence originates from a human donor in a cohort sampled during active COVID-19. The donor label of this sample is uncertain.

The CDR3 here is CASSKAPSTGKMSGGDYGYTF. CDR3 nucleotides: TGTGCCAGCAGCAAAGCACCTTCGACAGGGAAGATGTCGGGCGGGGACTATGGCTACACCTTC. The rearrangement joins TRBV21-1 to TRBJ1-2; no check of the table's D call, TRBD1, against the DNA was made. TRBV21-1 is a recognized pseudogene. The CDR3 length is 21 residues.